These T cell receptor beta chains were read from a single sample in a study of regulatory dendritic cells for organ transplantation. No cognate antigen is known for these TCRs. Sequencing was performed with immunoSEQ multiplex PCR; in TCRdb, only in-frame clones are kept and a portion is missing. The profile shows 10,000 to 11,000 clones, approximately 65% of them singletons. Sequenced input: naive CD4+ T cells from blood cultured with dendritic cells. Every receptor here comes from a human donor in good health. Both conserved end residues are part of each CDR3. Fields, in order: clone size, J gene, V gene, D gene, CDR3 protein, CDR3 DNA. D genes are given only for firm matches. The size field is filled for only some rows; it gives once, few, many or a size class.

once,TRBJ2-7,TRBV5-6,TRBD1,CASSSPTGGSYEQYF,TGTGCCAGCAGCTCTCCGACAGGGGGCTCCTACGAGCAGTACTTC
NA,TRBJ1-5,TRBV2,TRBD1,CASRSSGTGDQPQHF,TGTGCCAGCAGGAGCTCCGGGACAGGGGATCAGCCCCAGCATTTT
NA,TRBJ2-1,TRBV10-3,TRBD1,CAITGQGFKEQFF,TGTGCCATCACCGGACAGGGGTTTAAGGAGCAGTTCTTC
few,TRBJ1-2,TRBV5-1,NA,CASSQSGTNYGYTF,TGCGCCAGCAGCCAGTCAGGGACTAACTATGGCTACACCTTC
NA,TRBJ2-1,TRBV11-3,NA,CASSLGPRRGINEQFF,TGTGCCAGCAGCTTAGGGCCCCGTCGCGGCATCAATGAGCAGTTCTTC
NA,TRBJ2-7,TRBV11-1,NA,CASSLRGGVNEQYF,TGTGCCAGCAGCTTAAGAGGGGGTGTCAACGAGCAGTACTTC
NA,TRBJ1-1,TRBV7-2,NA,CASSLDSRVTEAFF,TGTGCCAGCAGCTTGGACAGCAGAGTCACTGAAGCTTTCTTT
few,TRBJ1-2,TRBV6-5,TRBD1,CASSYLSGTGDSGYTF,TGTGCCAGCAGTTACCTAAGTGGGACAGGGGACTCTGGCTACACCTTC
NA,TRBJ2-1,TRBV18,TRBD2,CASSPTLAGANNEQFF,TGTGCCAGCTCACCCACGCTAGCGGGGGCCAACAATGAGCAGTTCTTC
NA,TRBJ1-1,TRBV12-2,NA,CASRLAVAGGAGPAYAEAFF,NA
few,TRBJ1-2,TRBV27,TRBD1,CASSYGQGDGYTF,TGTGCCAGCAGTTACGGACAGGGGGACGGCTACACCTTC
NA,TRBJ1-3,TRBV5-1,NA,CASSLVAGDGGNTIYF,TGCGCCAGCAGCTTGGTAGCAGGGGATGGTGGAAACACCATATATTTT
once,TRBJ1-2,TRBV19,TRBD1,CASSIVNRGLLDGYTF,TGTGCCAGTAGTATTGTGAACAGGGGGCTGCTTGATGGCTACACCTTC
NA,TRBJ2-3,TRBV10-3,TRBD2,CAIRGSGGSTDTQYF,TGTGCCATCAGGGGTAGCGGGGGAAGCACAGATACGCAGTATTTT
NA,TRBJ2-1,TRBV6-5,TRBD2,CASRPGTRSFDEQFF,TGTGCCAGCAGGCCGGGGACTAGGAGTTTCGATGAGCAGTTCTTC
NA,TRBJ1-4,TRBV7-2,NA,CASSLRTASEKLFF,TGTGCCAGCAGCTTAAGGACAGCCAGTGAAAAACTGTTTTTT
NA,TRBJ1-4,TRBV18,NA,CASHQGATNEKLFF,TGTGCCAGCCATCAAGGGGCAACTAATGAAAAACTGTTTTTT
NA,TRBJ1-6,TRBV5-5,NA,CASSLGPGVSSYNSPLHF,TGTGCCAGCAGCTTGGGCCCCGGGGTTAGCTCCTATAATTCACCCCTCCACTTT
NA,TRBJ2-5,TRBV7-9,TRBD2,CASSFSVAGEQETQYF,TGTGCCAGCAGCTTTTCTGTAGCGGGGGAGCAAGAGACCCAGTACTTC
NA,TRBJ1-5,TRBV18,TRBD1,CASSPGQGTGQPQHF,TGTGCCAGCTCACCCGGACAGGGAACGGGACAGCCCCAGCATTTT
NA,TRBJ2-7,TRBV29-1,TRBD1,CSVDNGQGAYEQYF,TGCAGCGTTGATAACGGACAGGGGGCCTACGAGCAGTACTTC
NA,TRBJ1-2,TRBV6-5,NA,CASSYQGPNYGYTF,TGTGCCAGCAGTTACCAGGGTCCAAACTATGGCTACACCTTC
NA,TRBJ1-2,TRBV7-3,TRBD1,CASSRTRQGATHGYTF,TGTGCCAGCAGCCGTACCCGACAGGGGGCAACCCATGGCTACACCTTC
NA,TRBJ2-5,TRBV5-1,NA,CASSLMPGGTKETQYF,TGCGCCAGCAGCTTGATGCCCGGGGGGACAAAGGAGACCCAGTACTTC
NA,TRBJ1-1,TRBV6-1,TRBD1,CASSSVGQGRTEAFF,TGTGCCAGCAGTTCCGTAGGACAGGGCCGCACTGAAGCTTTCTTT
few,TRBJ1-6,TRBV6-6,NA,CASSYREAVHNSPLHF,TGTGCCAGCAGTTACAGGGAGGCAGTCCATAATTCACCCCTCCACTTT
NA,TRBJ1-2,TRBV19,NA,CASRTTGLDYGNTF,TGTGCCAGTAGGACAACAGGGCTAGACTATGGCAACACCTTC
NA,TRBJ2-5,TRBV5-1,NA,CASSDEPLGGAKTQYF,TGCGCCAGCAGCGACGAACCCCTTGGGGGGGCGAAGACCCAGTACTTC
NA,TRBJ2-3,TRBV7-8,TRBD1,CASSLLGTGTDTQYF,TGTGCCAGCAGCTTACTTGGGACAGGCACAGATACGCAGTATTTT
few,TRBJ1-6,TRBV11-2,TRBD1,CASSSQRTGNSPLHF,TGTGCCAGCAGCTCACAAAGGACAGGGAATTCACCCCTCCACTTT
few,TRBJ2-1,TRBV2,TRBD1,CASSEVARGHNEQFF,TGTGCCAGCAGTGAAGTGGCCAGGGGGCACAATGAGCAGTTCTTC
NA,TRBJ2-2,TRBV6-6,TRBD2,CASSRRDYLGELFF,TGTGCCAGCAGTAGGCGGGACTATCTCGGGGAGCTGTTTTTT
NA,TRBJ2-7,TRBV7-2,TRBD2,CASSLGLAGGSYEQYF,TGTGCCAGCAGCTTAGGACTAGCGGGGGGCTCCTACGAGCAGTACTTC